This TCR beta chain derives from a study of blood T cell repertoires in COVID-19. Study as a whole: The United States, Italy and Spain were the sources of the acute and convalescent COVID-19 samples. PBMCs, B-cell-depleted T cells, or T cells were the source of the cDNA or gDNA that made up the material.

Trimming stripped 0 bases from V and 4 bases from J, with 7 bases between. Germline CDR1 is SGHRS and CDR2 is YFSETQ. CDR3 length: 13 amino acids. Original handling: Scientists estimated how many nucleated cells there were by amplifying reference gene primers. Profiling relied on immunoSEQ multiplex PCR, and the TCRdb table lists in-frame clones only, not all of them. V, J and clone size reflect that table, while D and trimming were determined from the DNA. The table lists under 80,000 clones, approximately 80% of them singletons. The chain recombines TRBV5-1 with TRBJ2-5, with D unresolved. The sequence was obtained from a woman aged 80 or over with active or convalescent COVID-19. Sequencing was carried out using peripheral blood. CDR3 nucleotide sequence: TGCGCCAGCAGCTTGGATCGGAGAGAGACCCAGTACTTC. The encoded protein is CASSLDRRETQYF. Full variable domain (remainder filled in from reference TRBV5-1 and TRBJ2-5): KAGVTQTPRYLIKTRGQQVTLSCSPISGHRSVSWYQQTPGQGLQFLFEYFSETQRNKGNFPGRFSGRQFSNSRSEMNVSTLELGDSALYLCASSLDRRETQYFGPGTRLLVL.